Listed below are T cell receptor beta chains from one sample, sequenced in a study of CD8+CD57+ T cells in acquired aplastic anemia. From the reads, TCRdb called clonotypes with MiXCR, one entry per CDR3 protein. Of fewer than 250,000 distinct CDR3 sequences listed, approximately 45% are singletons. Sequencing was performed on sorted CD4+, CD8+, or CD8+CD57+ T cells (not recorded which) from PBMCs. The receptors here all came from a human donor with aplastic anemia. The CDR3 runs from the conserved cysteine through the conserved F or W. D genes are given only for firm matches. Rows may omit the clone size; those that give it use once, few, many or a size class.

D gene: TRBD2
CDR3 length: 13
V gene: TRBV6-2/TRBV6-3
J gene: TRBJ2-5
clone size: -
CDR3 DNA: TGTGCCAGCAGGTTAAGCGGGGAAGAGACCCAGTACTTC
CDR3 protein: CASRLSGEETQYF

D gene: -
CDR3 length: 13
V gene: TRBV6-5
J gene: TRBJ2-3
clone size: many
CDR3 DNA: TGTGCCAGCAGTTACAAGCCGACAGATACGCAGTATTTT
CDR3 protein: CASSYKPTDTQYF

D gene: -
CDR3 length: 15
V gene: TRBV6-1
J gene: TRBJ1-2
clone size: many
CDR3 DNA: TGTGCCAGCAGTGAACGTATAGTAGGGCTATATGGCTACACCTTC
CDR3 protein: CASSERIVGLYGYTF

D gene: -
CDR3 length: 11
V gene: TRBV2
J gene: TRBJ2-1
clone size: few
CDR3 DNA: TGTGCCAGCGGGAGAGGCAATGAGCAGTTCTTC
CDR3 protein: CASGRGNEQFF

D gene: TRBD1
CDR3 length: 15
V gene: TRBV13
J gene: TRBJ2-1
clone size: many
CDR3 DNA: TGTGCCAGCAGCTTAGGTAGCGAGGGGGCGGGTGAGCAGTTCTTC
CDR3 protein: CASSLGSEGAGEQFF

D gene: -
CDR3 length: 12
V gene: TRBV11-2
J gene: TRBJ2-6
clone size: many
CDR3 DNA: TGTGCCAGCAACCCTGGGGCCAACGTCCTGACTTTC
CDR3 protein: CASNPGANVLTF

D gene: -
CDR3 length: 14
V gene: TRBV7-9
J gene: TRBJ1-2
clone size: many
CDR3 DNA: TGTGCCAGCAGCAACACACAGGGAGGTTATGGCTACACCTTC
CDR3 protein: CASSNTQGGYGYTF

D gene: -
CDR3 length: 13
V gene: TRBV6-2/TRBV6-3
J gene: TRBJ2-1
clone size: few
CDR3 DNA: TGTGCCAGCAGTCCCGGCGAGTACAATGAGCAGTTCTTC
CDR3 protein: CASSPGEYNEQFF

D gene: TRBD1
CDR3 length: 14
V gene: TRBV6-6
J gene: TRBJ1-5
clone size: -
CDR3 DNA: TGTGCCAGCAGCCAGACAGGGCGGGGCCAGCCCCAGCATTTT
CDR3 protein: CASSQTGRGQPQHF

D gene: -
CDR3 length: 11
V gene: TRBV2
J gene: TRBJ1-1
clone size: -
CDR3 DNA: TGTGCCAGCCACATGAACACTGAAGCTTTCTTT
CDR3 protein: CASHMNTEAFF

D gene: -
CDR3 length: 16
V gene: TRBV4-2
J gene: TRBJ1-5
clone size: -
CDR3 DNA: TGTGCCAGCAGCCAAGATGGCGCCTGCAGCAATCAGCCCCAGCATTTT
CDR3 protein: CASSQDGACSNQPQHF

D gene: -
CDR3 length: 12
V gene: TRBV28
J gene: TRBJ1-1
clone size: -
CDR3 DNA: TGTGCCAGCAGCCGGATCCCGGGACTAGCTTTCTTT
CDR3 protein: CASSRIPGLAFF

D gene: TRBD1
CDR3 length: 15
V gene: TRBV2
J gene: TRBJ2-2
clone size: once
CDR3 DNA: TGTGCCAGCAACAGATTAACAGGGGAATCCGGGGAGCTGTTTTTT
CDR3 protein: CASNRLTGESGELFF

D gene: -
CDR3 length: 15
V gene: TRBV28
J gene: TRBJ2-3
clone size: few
CDR3 DNA: TGTGCCAGCAGTTACCGAAAGGGCTTCTCAGATACGCAGTATTTT
CDR3 protein: CASSYRKGFSDTQYF

D gene: TRBD1
CDR3 length: 13
V gene: TRBV10-3
J gene: TRBJ1-2
clone size: -
CDR3 DNA: TGTGCCATCAGCCGGGACAGTTACTATGGCTACACCTTC
CDR3 protein: CAISRDSYYGYTF